What follows are 24 T cell receptor beta chains derived from one specimen sequenced in a study of cytomegalovirus exposure and HLA in healthy donors. PCR used 60 Vbeta primers and 13 Jbeta primers. Here immunoSEQ multiplex PCR was the method, and the copy in TCRdb shows in-frame clones only, minus some. The sample yields under 150,000 clones, about 78% seen once. Source material: PBMCs. The source of these receptors is a human donor in good health.

The chain links TRBV6-6 to TRBJ2-3; 9 nucleotides line up with TRBD1. Germline V lookup: CDR1 MNHNY, CDR2 SVGAGI (reference sequence). The CDR3 has 15 amino acids. V lost 2 bases and J lost 1; bases outside the gene matches: 1. The DNA for the CDR3 is TGTGCCAGCAGTTACCGGGACAGGGGCACAGATACGCAGTATTTT. As protein: CASSYRDRGTDTQYF.

The rearrangement joins TRBV7-6 to TRBJ1-1; no reliable D call. The germline V gene has CDR1 SGHVS and CDR2 FNYEAQ. Between the trimmed V and J ends, which lost 0 bases and 8 bases, there was a span of 7 bases. The CDR3 is made up of 12 amino acids. CDR3 loop: CASSLAAEEAFF. CDR3 bases: TGTGCCAGCAGCTTAGCGGCCGAAGAAGCTTTCTTT. The full variable domain, rest sourced from reference TRBV7-6 and TRBJ1-1, is GAGVSQSPRYKVTKRGQDVALRCDPISGHVSLYWYRQALGQGPEFLTYFNYEAQQDKSGLPNDRFSAERPEGSISTLTIQRTEQRDSAMYRCASSLAAEEAFFGQGTRLTVV.

This chain joins TRBV19 and TRBJ2-5; D is possibly TRBD1 (5 bases). This CDR3 has 11 residues. Trimming cost V 6 bases and J 12 bases, with 14 bases left between them. The germline V gene encodes CDR1 LNHDA and CDR2 SQIVND (reference sequence). CDR3 nucleotides: TGTGCCAGTAGCACCCGCAGGGATGAGTACTTC. Amino acids: CASSTRRDEYF. Variable domain in full (rest from reference TRBV19 and TRBJ2-5): DGGITQSPKYLFRKEGQNVTLSCEQNLNHDAMYWYRQDPGQGLRLIYYSQIVNDFQKGDIAEGYSVSREKKESFPLTVTSAQKNPTAFYLCASSTRRDEYFGPGTRLLVL.

This clone was picked up a small number of times. This chain links TRBV5-6 with TRBJ1-1, with 7 bases identical to TRBD1. J was trimmed by 2 bases and V by 6 bases; bases with no gene match: 4. The V gene's germline CDR1 is SGHDT and CDR2 YYEEEE. This CDR3 is 13 amino acids long. This CDR3 reads CASIRDRNTEAFF. For the CDR3, the DNA is TGTGCCAGCATCCGGGACAGAAACACTGAAGCTTTCTTT.

The rearrangement joins TRBV10-3 to TRBJ2-3, with 8 bases that match TRBD2. The V segment lost 4 bases and the J segment 5 bases; nucleotides outside the gene matches: 8. CDR1 ENHRY and CDR2 SYGVKD come from the germline V gene. This CDR3 spans 15 amino acids. CDR3 sequence reads: CAISARQAGEDTQYF. In nucleotides, the CDR3 is TGTGCCATCAGTGCTCGACAAGCGGGGGAAGATACGCAGTATTTT.

The chain joins TRBV13 to TRBJ2-7; TRBD2 agrees at 11 bases. V was pared by 5 bases and J by 0 bases, with 3 bases of the junction left unmatched. The germline V gene has CDR1 PRHDT and CDR2 FYEKMQ (reference sequence). The CDR3 is 15 residues long. The chain's CDR3 is CASSPLAGGSYEQYF. CDR3 sequence (DNA): TGTGCCAGCAGCCCTCTAGCGGGGGGCTCCTACGAGCAGTACTTC. Using reference TRBV13 and TRBJ2-7 for the parts outside the CDR3, the full variable domain is AAGVIQSPRHLIKEKRETATLKCYPIPRHDTVYWYQQGPGQDPQFLISFYEKMQSDKGSIPDRFSAQQFSDYHSELNMSSLELGDSALYFCASSPLAGGSYEQYFGPGTRLTVT.

The chain is built from TRBV15 and TRBJ2-7; D not resolved. Germline V lookup: CDR1 LNHNV, CDR2 YYDKDF (reference sequence). The CDR3 is made up of 15 amino acids. The germline V and J ends were trimmed by 0 bases and 2 bases, with 11 bases remaining between them. The CDR3 region is CATSRDPGYTYEQYF. The CDR3 bases are TGTGCCACCAGCAGAGACCCCGGGTATACCTACGAGCAGTACTTC. Looking up the rest from reference TRBV15 and TRBJ2-7 gives the full variable domain: DAMVIQNPRYQVTQFGKPVTLSCSQTLNHNVMYWYQQKSSQAPKLLFHYYDKDFNNEADTPDNFQSRRPNTSFCFLDIRSPGLGDTAMYLCATSRDPGYTYEQYFGPGTRLTVT.

The genes are TRBV2 and TRBJ1-6; no firm D call. Trimming took off 4 bases at V and 0 bases at J, with 7 bases between the two ends. From germline, CDR1 is SNHLY and CDR2 FYNNEI. This CDR3 is built from 15 residues. The DNA for the CDR3 is TGTGCCAGCAGTGCTGACAACTCCTATAATTCACCCCTCCACTTT. It codes for CASSADNSYNSPLHF.

This sequence joins TRBV6-5 and TRBJ1-4; D not resolved. Per the germline V gene, CDR1 is MNHEY and CDR2 is SVGAGI. The length of the CDR3 is 12 residues. Trimming cost V 8 bases and J 8 bases, with 12 bases left between them. DNA for the CDR3: TGTGCCAGCCGGGCCCCGGGGGAAAAACTGTTTTTT. Its protein product is CASRAPGEKLFF.

The chain couples TRBV28 to TRBJ2-3; 7 bases are a match to TRBD1. J lost 1 base, V lost 6 bases, and 1 base had no gene match. The CDR3 spans 13 residues. Germline lookup yields CDR1 MDHEN and CDR2 SYDVKM. CDR3 in amino acids: CASRGGGTDTQYF. CDR3 coding DNA: TGTGCCAGCAGAGGGGGCGGCACAGATACGCAGTATTTT.

This clone was observed a few times. The CDR3 DNA reads as TGTGCCAGCATCCGCCGGACAGGCTCGAACACCGGGGAGCTGTTTTTT. Protein: CASIRRTGSNTGELFF. This chain connects TRBV5-6 to TRBJ2-2, with TRBD1 matching over 7 bases. Germline CDR1 reads SGHDT; CDR2 reads YYEEEE. Trimming cost V 6 bases and J 0 bases; bases outside gene matches: 8. The CDR3 is 16 residues long.

V and J are TRBV10-3 and TRBJ1-6; D not resolved. This CDR3 comprises 12 residues. Germline CDR1 is ENHRY and CDR2 is SYGVKD. Trimming took 3 bases from V and 7 from J, leaving 4 bases between them. CDR3 sequence (DNA): TGTGCCATCAGTGACGGGAATTCACCCCTCCACTTT. Protein sequence: CAISDGNSPLHF.

This clone was counted once. The J gene is TRBJ2-3, the V gene TRBV6-5; 7 bases are shared with TRBD2. The germline V gene has CDR1 MNHEY and CDR2 SVGAGI. With V trimmed by 5 bases and J by 1 base, 3 bases remained unmatched. The CDR3 totals 14 residues. CDR3: CASSSGDRTDTQYF. The CDR3, as DNA: TGTGCCAGCAGTAGCGGGGACCGCACAGATACGCAGTATTTT.

This clone was observed a few times. The CDR3 protein is CASSPGQPPREQYF. DNA for the CDR3: TGTGCCAGCAGCCCGGGACAGCCCCCTCGGGAGCAGTACTTC. This chain connects TRBV6-5 to TRBJ2-7, with TRBD1 identical over 7 bases. With 6 bases clipped from V and 7 bases from J, the junction kept 12 bases outside the gene matches. Per the germline V gene, CDR1 is MNHEY and CDR2 is SVGAGI. This CDR3 contains 14 residues.

The chain links TRBV7-2 to TRBJ2-1; the match to TRBD2 covers 11 bases. Germline V CDR1 and CDR2: SGHTA, FQGNSA. V dropped 1 base and J dropped 6; count of bases not matched to a gene: 11. This CDR3 has 18 amino acids. The chain's CDR3 is CASSLVSLLAGGINEQFF. Written as DNA, the CDR3 is TGTGCCAGCAGCTTAGTTAGTCTTCTAGCGGGGGGAATCAATGAGCAGTTCTTC.

This chain connects TRBV29-1 to TRBJ2-3; tentative D call: TRBD2 (5 bases). Germline lookup yields CDR1 SQVTM and CDR2 ANQGSEA. This CDR3 is 11 amino acids long. Between the trimmed V and J ends, which lost 6 bases and 6 bases, there was a span of 10 bases. Here the CDR3 DNA reads TGCAGCGTCCGGAGGTTGGATACGCAGTATTTT. Protein: CSVRRLDTQYF.

The V call is TRBV5-1, the J call TRBJ2-3; the match to TRBD1 covers 10 bases. In germline, CDR1 is SGHRS, CDR2 YFSETQ. The CDR3 contains 13 residues. V lost 7 bases and J lost 4; bases outside the gene matches: 3. The CDR3 protein is CASQTGGADTQYF. In DNA form, the CDR3 reads TGCGCCAGCCAGACAGGGGGCGCAGATACGCAGTATTTT.

In its sample, this clone was seen a few times. This chain connects TRBV2 to TRBJ1-5; TRBD1 agrees at 8 bases. Germline CDR1 is SNHLY and CDR2 is FYNNEI. CDR3 length: 15 amino acids. The V gene end was trimmed by 6 bases and the J gene end by 11 bases; junction bases not matched to a gene: 15. The CDR3 here is CASSSRTGTGRAQHF. As DNA, the CDR3 is TGTGCCAGCAGCTCGAGGACAGGGACTGGTAGGGCCCAGCATTTT.

This clone was seen more than once but under ten times. This chain joins TRBV19 and TRBJ1-2; 7 bases are shared with TRBD1. This CDR3 has 17 residues. Trimming took 6 bases from V and 1 from J; bases not matched to a gene: 14. CDR1 is LNHDA and CDR2 is SQIVND in the germline V gene (reference sequence). CDR3 coding DNA: TGTGCCAGTAGGCGACAGGGAGAGGCCACTTATAACTATGGCTACACCTTC. Translation: CASRRQGEATYNYGYTF.

The chain is built from TRBV5-1 and TRBJ1-2; perhaps TRBD1 as D (6 bases). V lost 5 bases, J lost 3 bases, and 11 bases lay in between. The CDR3 covers 13 residues. The V gene's germline CDR1 is SGHRS and CDR2 YFSETQ. CDR3 in amino acids: CASRQGSDYGYTF. The CDR3 nucleotides read TGCGCCAGCAGACAGGGATCCGACTATGGCTACACCTTC.

The rearrangement links TRBV4-2 to TRBJ2-7, with 8 positions matching TRBD2. Germline CDR1 LGHNA, CDR2 YNFKEQ. This CDR3 contains 15 residues. Trimming took 2 bases from V and 1 from J; bases not matched to a gene: 4. This chain's CDR3 is CASSQSTSGSYEQYF. The CDR3 nucleotides are TGTGCCAGCAGCCAAAGCACTAGCGGTTCCTACGAGCAGTACTTC.

The gene calls are TRBV7-6 and TRBJ2-7; 7 nucleotides match TRBD2. Looked up from germline, CDR1 is SGHVS and CDR2 is FNYEAQ. The CDR3 totals 17 residues. Trimming cost V 1 base and J 4 bases; bases outside gene matches: 13. CDR3 residues: CASSLGIGGSNVYEQYF. In nucleotides, the CDR3 is TGTGCCAGCAGCTTAGGAATCGGCGGGAGTAACGTGTACGAGCAGTACTTC.

This clone was recorded a few times. DNA of the CDR3: TGTGCCAGCAGCTTGGTGGGACAGCCTAATTCACCCCTCCACTTT. Its translation is CASSLVGQPNSPLHF. The gene calls are TRBV5-6 and TRBJ1-6; 7 bases align to TRBD1. The J segment lost 6 bases and the V segment lost 0 bases, leaving 3 bases of the junction unmatched. This CDR3 is built from 15 residues. Germline V gene sequence: CDR1 SGHDT, CDR2 YYEEEE.

The V gene is TRBV28, the J gene TRBJ1-2, with D possibly TRBD1 on 6 matching bases. Trimming took off 1 base at V and 5 bases at J, with 14 bases between the two ends. Germline V CDR1 and CDR2: MDHEN, SYDVKM. This CDR3 contains 15 residues. CDR3 bases: TGTGCCAGCAGTTTATCGGGGGGCGCTTTGTATGGCTACACCTTC. Amino acid sequence: CASSLSGGALYGYTF.